Listed here are 5 T cell receptor beta chains from one sample, sequenced in a study of cytomegalovirus exposure and HLA in healthy donors. The PCR was carried out with 60 Vbeta primers and 13 Jbeta primers. Profiling relied on immunoSEQ multiplex PCR, and the TCRdb table lists in-frame clones only, not all of them. The data contain some 81,000 clones, under 85% of them singletons. The sequencing input was PBMCs. The receptors here all came from a woman between 40 and 55 years old in good health and CMV-seropositive.

This clone turned up a few times. The gene calls are TRBV7-9 and TRBJ2-5; TRBD2 might be the D (6 bases). This CDR3 is 15 amino acids long. The germline V gene encodes CDR1 SEHNR and CDR2 FQNEAQ (reference sequence). V lost 6 bases and J 3 bases, leaving 17 bases between the germline ends. The CDR3 is CASSESPGGEETQYF. Here the CDR3 DNA reads TGTGCCAGCAGTGAATCCCCGGGCGGGGAAGAGACCCAGTACTTC.

The gene calls are TRBV14 and TRBJ2-5; TRBD1 matches at 9 bases. V gave up 1 base and J gave up 2 bases; unmatched junction bases: 2. CDR1 and CDR2 from the germline V gene are SGHDN and FVKESK. The length of the CDR3 is 15 residues. The CDR3 nucleotides read TGTGCCAGCAGCCAAGGCGGACAGGGGCAAGAGACCCAGTACTTC. The encoded protein is CASSQGGQGQETQYF.

CDR3 residues: CASSGTGDGYTF. As DNA, the CDR3 is TGTGCCAGCTCAGGGACAGGGGATGGCTACACCTTC. The rearrangement links TRBV18 to TRBJ1-2; 10 nucleotides line up with TRBD1. This CDR3 contains 12 residues. Trimming at V came to 5 bases and at J to 6 bases, leaving 0 bases not matched to a gene. Per germline, CDR1 KGHSH and CDR2 LQKENI.

On this clone itself: At one of its ends the junction is not consistent with the germline gene, which may arise from a read error. The J gene is TRBJ1-2, the V gene TRBV4-3; D unclear. Germline CDR1 LGHNA, CDR2 YSLEER. The CDR3 runs 14 residues. Here the CDR3 DNA reads TGCGCCAGCAGCCAATTTCGGGGTGGCTATGGTTACACCTTC. Its translation is CASSQFRGGYGYTF.

The J gene is TRBJ2-5, the V gene TRBV19, with 12 bases identical to TRBD2. The germline V gene encodes CDR1 LNHDA and CDR2 SQIVND (reference sequence). Trimming at V came to 4 bases and at J to 2 bases, leaving 17 bases not matched to a gene. The CDR3 extends over 20 amino acids. The CDR3 loop reads CASSTGRLAGVRVAQETQYF. The CDR3 DNA sequence: TGTGCCAGTAGTACTGGTAGACTAGCGGGGGTTCGGGTCGCGCAAGAGACCCAGTACTTC. The variable domain in full, completed from reference TRBV19 and TRBJ2-5, reads DGGITQSPKYLFRKEGQNVTLSCEQNLNHDAMYWYRQDPGQGLRLIYYSQIVNDFQKGDIAEGYSVSREKKESFPLTVTSAQKNPTAFYLCASSTGRLAGVRVAQETQYFGPGTRLLVL.